This TCR beta chain was retrieved from a study of blood T cells in healthy people across ages. General observations from the study: Versus aged donors, long-lived donors had higher diversity and more naive CD4+ cells. Unsorted PBMCs ruled out conclusive naive versus antigen-experienced comparison.

Next came a second PCR, run for about 6 to 12 cycles, which used a sample-barcoded 5' primer along with a J-beta primer mix. TCRdb called the 5' RACE reads again in MiXCR, with one record for every CDR3 protein. Here the sample spans 2 million or so distinct CDR3 sequences, 40% to 55% being singletons. Germline V CDR1 and CDR2: SGHDT, YYEEEE. This CDR3 has 12 amino acids. V gave up 0 bases and J gave up 11 bases, with 9 bases separating them. Donor samples were obtained from healthy Caucasian individuals from Russia, aged about 6 to 90. To note about this clonotype: Its specificity is unknown.

This clonotype was obtained from a woman in her thirties or forties in good health. Sequencing was carried out using blood. This chain connects TRBV5-6 to TRBJ2-1; no clear D. The CDR3 protein is CASSLGSTKQFF. CDR3 coding DNA: TGTGCCAGCAGCTTGGGTAGCACTAAGCAGTTCTTC.